The present T cell receptor (beta chain) was sequenced within a study of cytomegalovirus exposure and HLA in healthy donors. Germline CDR1 reads SGHNT; CDR2 reads YENEEA. The junction had 12 bases not matched to a gene; V was cut back by 5 bases and J by 5 bases. The length of the CDR3 is 17 residues. Clones were read by immunoSEQ multiplex PCR, and TCRdb kept only the in-frame ones, dropping some. The repertoire holds over 45,000 clones, with 90% as singletons. The clonotype was recovered from a man in his late teens or twenties in good health and CMV-seronegative. Sequencing used PBMCs. The rearrangement uses TRBV11-3 and TRBJ2-1, with 10 bases aligning to TRBD1. The CDR3 DNA sequence: TGTGCCAGCAGCCGAGAAGGGACAGGGGTGGACCACAATGAGCAGTTCTTC. Amino acid sequence: CASSREGTGVDHNEQFF.